Presented here are 14 T cell receptor beta chains from one specimen sequenced in a study of cytomegalovirus exposure and HLA in healthy donors. Primers included in the PCR were 60 Vbeta and 13 Jbeta primers. Using immunoSEQ multiplex PCR, the repertoire was profiled, and TCRdb retains in-frame clones only, with some absent. The sample has 150,000 to 200,000 clones, more than 70% seen once; the top ten hold approximately 0.99%. What was sequenced was PBMCs. These receptor sequences come from a woman aged 40 to 50 in good health and CMV-seronegative.

This clone was detected once. The chain links TRBV10-3 to TRBJ2-5; TRBD2 is a possible D gene (5 bases). The CDR3 consists of 14 residues. Germline V gene data show CDR1 as ENHRY and CDR2 as SYGVKD. V dropped 5 bases and J dropped 5 bases, with 15 bases sitting between them. For the CDR3, the DNA is TGTGCCATCAGTCCGGGATCAAACTGGGAGACCCAGTACTTC. This gives the protein CAISPGSNWETQYF.

The chain recombines TRBV5-1 with TRBJ1-1, with D maybe TRBD1 (5 bases). The CDR3 is 14 amino acids. Trimming removed 0 bases from V and 5 bases from J, with 11 bases in between. CDR1 is SGHRS, CDR2 YFSETQ, per germline. CDR3 loop: CASSLDGGGTEAFF. The CDR3, as DNA: TGCGCCAGCAGCTTGGATGGGGGAGGGACTGAAGCTTTCTTT. Using reference TRBV5-1 and TRBJ1-1 for the parts outside the CDR3, the full variable domain is KAGVTQTPRYLIKTRGQQVTLSCSPISGHRSVSWYQQTPGQGLQFLFEYFSETQRNKGNFPGRFSGRQFSNSRSEMNVSTLELGDSALYLCASSLDGGGTEAFFGQGTRLTVV.

The V gene is TRBV19, the J gene TRBJ2-1, with 7 bases lining up with TRBD1. Germline loops: CDR1 LNHDA, CDR2 SQIVND (reference sequence). V was pared by 5 bases and J by 3 bases, with 4 bases of the junction left unmatched. The CDR3 loop spans 14 amino acids. The CDR3 region is CASSDRDSYNEQFF. The CDR3 DNA follows: TGTGCCAGTAGTGACCGGGACAGCTACAATGAGCAGTTCTTC.

CDR3 sequence reads: CASSATGRNQPQHF. The CDR3 nucleotides read TGTGCCAGTAGTGCGACAGGGAGGAATCAGCCCCAGCATTTT. The V call is TRBV19, the J call TRBJ1-5; 7 nucleotides agree with TRBD1. The CDR3 spans 14 residues. The V gene end was trimmed by 5 bases and the J gene end by 4 bases; junction bases not matched to a gene: 5. Germline-derived CDR1 and CDR2 are LNHDA and SQIVND (reference sequence).

This clone has more than one count but fewer than ten. V and J are TRBV7-3 and TRBJ2-2, with TRBD1 matching 11 bases. CDR3 length: 15 residues. Germline lookup yields CDR1 SGHTA and CDR2 FQGTGA. The trim removed 5 bases at V and 7 bases at J, leaving 6 bases unmatched. The CDR3 loop reads CASSVGQGAGGELFF. The DNA of the CDR3 is TGTGCCAGCAGCGTTGGACAGGGGGCAGGCGGGGAGCTGTTTTTT.

The gene calls are TRBV28 and TRBJ1-2; 8 bases fit TRBD1. The length of the CDR3 is 16 residues. CDR1 and CDR2 (germline): MDHEN, SYDVKM. J was trimmed by 3 bases and V by 5 bases; bases with no gene match: 11. The CDR3 DNA reads as TGTGCCAGCAGTCTTCAGACAGGGGCTGGGGACTATGGCTACACCTTC. Translation gives CASSLQTGAGDYGYTF.

About this clone itself: This same CDR3 is encoded by further DNA sequences in the sample. This chain joins TRBV9 and TRBJ1-2; the D is unclear. This CDR3 has 14 residues. The germline V gene has CDR1 SGDLS and CDR2 YYNGEE. The V and J ends lost 0 bases and 4 bases respectively, with 10 bases between them. In DNA, the CDR3 is TGTGCCAGCAGCGTAGAGCAGGCCCCCTATGGCTACACCTTC. It yields the protein CASSVEQAPYGYTF.

On this clone: This sample includes further DNA sequences coding for the same CDR3. The gene calls are TRBV10-3 and TRBJ1-5; possible D gene TRBD1, 6 bases. CDR3 size: 13 residues. The V end lost 0 bases, the J end lost 6 bases, and 6 bases lay between the germline ends. Germline V CDR1 and CDR2: ENHRY, SYGVKD. CDR3 in amino acids: CAISESGGQPQHF. CDR3 DNA sequence: TGTGCCATCAGTGAGTCAGGGGGTCAGCCCCAGCATTTT.

V usage is TRBV19 and J usage is TRBJ1-5, with D possibly being TRBD1 (6 bases). Trimming pared 7 bases from V and 10 bases from J, leaving 38 bases between. CDR1 is LNHDA and CDR2 is SQIVND in the germline V gene (reference sequence). CDR3 length equals 20 residues. The CDR3 region is CASNFDQGQFTGHRRRPQHF. CDR3 DNA sequence: TGTGCCAGTAACTTTGATCAAGGGCAATTTACGGGACATCGGAGAAGACCCCAGCATTTT.

V usage is TRBV28 and J usage is TRBJ1-5, with TRBD1 as a possible D gene (6 bases). Germline V gene data show CDR1 as MDHEN and CDR2 as SYDVKM. The CDR3 loop spans 17 amino acids. Trimming stripped 5 bases from V and 2 bases from J, with 19 bases between. CDR3: CASSGGASGQRNQPQHF. The CDR3 DNA reads as TGTGCCAGCAGTGGGGGAGCCTCTGGACAGCGCAATCAGCCCCAGCATTTT.

The chain carries TRBV12-5 and TRBJ1-1; no firm D call. Germline V gives CDR1 LGHNT, CDR2 FRNRAP. V lost 1 base, J lost 7 bases, and 7 bases lay in between. This CDR3 has 12 amino acids. CDR3 sequence (DNA): TGTGCTAGTGGTTTGGGTAGTGGTGAAGCTTTCTTT. This sequence encodes CASGLGSGEAFF.

A few counts support this clone. The V call is TRBV25-1, the J call TRBJ1-4; tentatively, D is TRBD1 (6 bases). The CDR3 contains 15 residues. V was shortened by 7 bases and J by 6 bases, with 18 bases between the two germline ends. CDR1 and CDR2 (germline): MGHDK, SYGVNS. CDR3: CASTSAQGRDEKLFF. The CDR3 DNA reads TGTGCCAGCACTTCAGCTCAGGGGAGGGATGAAAAACTGTTTTTT.

V gene TRBV30 combines with J gene TRBJ1-1; D gene unclear. V dropped 5 bases and J dropped 0 bases, with 13 bases sitting between them. The CDR3 runs to 14 residues. In germline, CDR1 is GTSNPN, CDR2 SVGIG (reference sequence). This chain's CDR3 is CAWGMGSVNTEAFF. CDR3 sequence (DNA): TGTGCCTGGGGCATGGGCTCGGTGAACACTGAAGCTTTCTTT.

This chain's CDR3 is CASSYTSREGTEAFF. In nucleotides, the CDR3 is TGTGCCAGCAGTTACACGTCCAGGGAGGGCACTGAAGCTTTCTTT. The chain joins TRBV6-5 to TRBJ1-1; D perhaps matches TRBD1 (5 bases). CDR3 length: 15 amino acids. The ends were cut back, 2 bases at V and 4 bases at J, with 14 bases in the middle. The germline V gene encodes CDR1 MNHEY and CDR2 SVGAGI.